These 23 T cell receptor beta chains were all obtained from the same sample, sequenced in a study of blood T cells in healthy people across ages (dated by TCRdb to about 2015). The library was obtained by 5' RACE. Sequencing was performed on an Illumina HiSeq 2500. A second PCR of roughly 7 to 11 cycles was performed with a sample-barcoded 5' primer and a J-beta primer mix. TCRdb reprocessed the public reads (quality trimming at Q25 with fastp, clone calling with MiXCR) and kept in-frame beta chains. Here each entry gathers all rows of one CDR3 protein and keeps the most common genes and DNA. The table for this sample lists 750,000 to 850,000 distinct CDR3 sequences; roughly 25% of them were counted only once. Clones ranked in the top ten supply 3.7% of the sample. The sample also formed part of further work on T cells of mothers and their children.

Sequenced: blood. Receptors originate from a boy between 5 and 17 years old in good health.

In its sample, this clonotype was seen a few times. Written as DNA, the CDR3 is TGTGCCAGCAGCTGGGACGCAGACAATAATTCACCCCTCCACTTT. This codes for CASSWDADNNSPLHF. V is TRBV5-5 and J is TRBJ1-6; D may be TRBD1 (5 bases). V lost 3 bases and J lost 5, with 12 bases in between. The germline V gene has CDR1 SGHKS and CDR2 YYEKEE (reference sequence). The CDR3 contains 15 residues.

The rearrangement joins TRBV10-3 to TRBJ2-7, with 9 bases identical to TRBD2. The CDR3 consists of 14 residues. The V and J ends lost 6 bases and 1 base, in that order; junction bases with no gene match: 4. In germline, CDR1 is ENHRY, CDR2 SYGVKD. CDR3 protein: CAISMTSGSYEQYF. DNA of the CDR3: TGTGCCATCAGCATGACTAGCGGTTCCTACGAGCAGTACTTC.

The CDR3 loop is CASSAGLVGLETQYF. Written as DNA, the CDR3 is TGTGCCAGCAGTGCGGGACTAGTCGGACTGGAGACCCAGTACTTC. This chain connects TRBV27 to TRBJ2-5; 8 positions match TRBD2. This CDR3 is built from 15 residues. CDR1 and CDR2 (germline): MNHEY, SMNVEV (reference sequence). V lost 5 bases to trimming and J lost 5 bases; unmatched junction nucleotides: 10.

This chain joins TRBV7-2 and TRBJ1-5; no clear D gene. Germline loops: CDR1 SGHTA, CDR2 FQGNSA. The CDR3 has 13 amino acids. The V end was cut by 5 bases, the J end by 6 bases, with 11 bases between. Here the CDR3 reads CASSVAVSQPQHF. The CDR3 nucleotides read TGTGCCAGCAGCGTGGCGGTCAGTCAGCCCCAGCATTTT.

CDR3 protein: CASSPQGAAQETQYF. CDR3 coding DNA: TGTGCCAGCAGTCCACAGGGGGCGGCACAAGAGACCCAGTACTTC. V gene TRBV28 combines with J gene TRBJ2-5, with 9 positions matching TRBD1. V shed 5 bases and J 2 bases; nucleotides not matched to a gene: 6. The germline gives CDR1 MDHEN, CDR2 SYDVKM. This CDR3 has 15 residues.

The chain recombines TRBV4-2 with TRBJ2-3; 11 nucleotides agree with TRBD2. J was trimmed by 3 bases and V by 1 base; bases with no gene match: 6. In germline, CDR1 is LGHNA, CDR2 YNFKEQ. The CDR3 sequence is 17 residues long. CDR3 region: CASSQVGTSGNTDTQYF. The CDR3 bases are TGTGCCAGCAGCCAAGTCGGGACTAGCGGTAATACAGATACGCAGTATTTT.

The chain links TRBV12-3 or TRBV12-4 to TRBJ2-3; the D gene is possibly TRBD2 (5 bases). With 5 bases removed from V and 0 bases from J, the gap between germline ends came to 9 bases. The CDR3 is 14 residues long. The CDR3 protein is CASSRGISTDTQYF. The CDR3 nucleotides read TGTGCCAGCAGTAGAGGGATTAGCACAGATACGCAGTATTTT.

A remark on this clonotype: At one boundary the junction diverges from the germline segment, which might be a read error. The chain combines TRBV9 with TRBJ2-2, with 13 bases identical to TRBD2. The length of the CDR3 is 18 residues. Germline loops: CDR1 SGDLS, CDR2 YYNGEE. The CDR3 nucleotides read TGTGCCAGCAGAGAGACTAGCGGGGGGCCGGTGTTGACCGGGGAGCTGCTTTTT. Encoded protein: CASRETSGGPVLTGELLF. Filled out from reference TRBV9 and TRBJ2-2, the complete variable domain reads DSGVTQTPKHLITATGQRVTLRCSPRSGDLSVYWYQQSLDQGLQFLIQYYNGEERAKGNILERFSAQQFPDLHSELNLSSLELGDSALYFCASRETSGGPVLTGELLFGEGSRLTVL.

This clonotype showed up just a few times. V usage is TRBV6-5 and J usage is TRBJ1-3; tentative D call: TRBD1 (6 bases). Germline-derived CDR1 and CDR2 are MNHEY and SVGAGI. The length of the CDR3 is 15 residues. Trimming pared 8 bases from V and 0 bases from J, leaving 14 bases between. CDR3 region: CASQKDRSSGNTIYF. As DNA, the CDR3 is TGTGCCAGCCAAAAGGACAGAAGCTCTGGAAACACCATATATTTT.

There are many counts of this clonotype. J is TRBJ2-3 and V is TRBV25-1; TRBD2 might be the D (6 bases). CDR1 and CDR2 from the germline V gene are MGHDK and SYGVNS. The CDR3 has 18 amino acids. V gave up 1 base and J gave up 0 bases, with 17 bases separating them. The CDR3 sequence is CASSESAASAYSTDTQYF. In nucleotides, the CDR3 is TGTGCCAGCAGTGAATCTGCGGCTAGCGCTTATAGCACAGATACGCAGTATTTT.

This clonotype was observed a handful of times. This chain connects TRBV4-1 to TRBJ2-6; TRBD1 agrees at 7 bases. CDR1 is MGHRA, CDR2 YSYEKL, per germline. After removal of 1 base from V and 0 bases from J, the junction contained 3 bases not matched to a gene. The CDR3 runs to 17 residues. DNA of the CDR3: TGCGCCAGCAGCCAAGGAGACAGGGCCTCTGGGGCCAACGTCCTGACTTTC. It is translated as CASSQGDRASGANVLTF.

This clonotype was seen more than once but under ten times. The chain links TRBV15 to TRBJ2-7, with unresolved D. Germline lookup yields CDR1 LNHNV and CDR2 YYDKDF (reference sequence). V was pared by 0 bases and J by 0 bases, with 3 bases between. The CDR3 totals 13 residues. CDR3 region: CATSREISYEQYF. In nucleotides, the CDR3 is TGTGCCACCAGCAGAGAAATCTCCTACGAGCAGTACTTC.

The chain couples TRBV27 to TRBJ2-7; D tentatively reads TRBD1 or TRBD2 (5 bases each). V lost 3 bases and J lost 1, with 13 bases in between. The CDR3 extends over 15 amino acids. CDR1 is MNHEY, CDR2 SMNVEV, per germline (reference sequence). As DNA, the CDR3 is TGTGCCAGCAGTTTTTTGACAGACTATTCCTACGAGCAGTACTTC. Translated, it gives CASSFLTDYSYEQYF.

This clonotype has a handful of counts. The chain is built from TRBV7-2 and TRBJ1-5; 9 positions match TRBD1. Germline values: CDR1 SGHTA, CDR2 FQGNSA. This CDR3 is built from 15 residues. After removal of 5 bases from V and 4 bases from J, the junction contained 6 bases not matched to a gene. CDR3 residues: CASSLQGAQNQPQHF. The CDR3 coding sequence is TGTGCCAGCAGCCTACAGGGGGCGCAGAATCAGCCCCAGCATTTT. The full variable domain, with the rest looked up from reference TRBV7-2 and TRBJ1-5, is GAGVSQSPSNKVTEKGKDVELRCDPISGHTALYWYRQSLGQGLEFLIYFQGNSAPDKSGLPSDRFSAERTGGSVSTLTIQRTQQEDSAVYLCASSLQGAQNQPQHFGDGTRLSIL.

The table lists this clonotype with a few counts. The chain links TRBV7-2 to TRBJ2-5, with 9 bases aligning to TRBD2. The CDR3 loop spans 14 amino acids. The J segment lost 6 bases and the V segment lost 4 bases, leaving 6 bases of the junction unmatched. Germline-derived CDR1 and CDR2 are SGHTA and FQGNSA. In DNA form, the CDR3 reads TGTGCCAGCAGCTCGCCGGGACTAGCTAAGACCCAGTACTTC. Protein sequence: CASSSPGLAKTQYF.

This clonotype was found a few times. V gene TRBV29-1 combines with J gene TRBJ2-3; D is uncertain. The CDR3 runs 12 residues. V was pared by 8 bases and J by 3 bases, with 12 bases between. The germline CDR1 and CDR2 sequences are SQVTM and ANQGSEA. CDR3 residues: CSRIDGTDTQYF. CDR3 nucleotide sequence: TGCAGCCGAATAGACGGGACAGATACGCAGTATTTT.

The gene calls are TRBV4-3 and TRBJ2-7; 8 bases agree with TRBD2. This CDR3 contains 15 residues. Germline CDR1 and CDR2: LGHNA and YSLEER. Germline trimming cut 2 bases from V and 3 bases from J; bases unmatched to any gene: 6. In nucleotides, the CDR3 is TGCGCCAGCAGCCAAACGGGAGGGCCTCTCTACGAGCAGTACTTC. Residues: CASSQTGGPLYEQYF.

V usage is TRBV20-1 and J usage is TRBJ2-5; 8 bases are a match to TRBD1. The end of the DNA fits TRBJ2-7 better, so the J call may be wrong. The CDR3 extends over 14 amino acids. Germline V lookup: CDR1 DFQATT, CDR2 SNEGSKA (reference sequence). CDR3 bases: TGCAGTGCCTCGGCAGTGGCAGGGGGCGTCGAGCAGTACTTC. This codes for CSASAVAGGVEQYF.

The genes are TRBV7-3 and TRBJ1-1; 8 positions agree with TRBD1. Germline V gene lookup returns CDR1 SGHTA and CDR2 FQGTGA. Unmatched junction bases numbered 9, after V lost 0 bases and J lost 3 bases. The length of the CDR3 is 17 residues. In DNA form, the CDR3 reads TGTGCCAGCAGCTTAACAGGGGACAGGTTAATAGACACTGAAGCTTTCTTT. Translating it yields CASSLTGDRLIDTEAFF.

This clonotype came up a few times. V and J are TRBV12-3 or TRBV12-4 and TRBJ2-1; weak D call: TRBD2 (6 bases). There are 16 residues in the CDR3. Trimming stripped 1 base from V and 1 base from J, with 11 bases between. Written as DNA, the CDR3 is TGTGCCAGCAGTTTAGTAATCCGGGGGTCCTACAATGAGCAGTTCTTC. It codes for CASSLVIRGSYNEQFF.

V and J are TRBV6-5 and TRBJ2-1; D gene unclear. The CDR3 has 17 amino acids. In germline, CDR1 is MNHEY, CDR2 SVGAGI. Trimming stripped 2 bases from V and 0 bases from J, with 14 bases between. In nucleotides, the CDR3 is TGTGCCAGCAGTTACCGGTCGGTATCCAGCTCCTACAATGAGCAGTTCTTC. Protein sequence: CASSYRSVSSSYNEQFF.

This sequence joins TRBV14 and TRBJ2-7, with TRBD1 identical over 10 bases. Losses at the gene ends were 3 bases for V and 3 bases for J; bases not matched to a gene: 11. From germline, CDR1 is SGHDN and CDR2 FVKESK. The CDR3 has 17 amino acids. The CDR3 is CASSHLTGTGEDYEQYF. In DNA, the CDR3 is TGTGCCAGCAGCCATCTAACCGGGACAGGGGAGGACTACGAGCAGTACTTC.

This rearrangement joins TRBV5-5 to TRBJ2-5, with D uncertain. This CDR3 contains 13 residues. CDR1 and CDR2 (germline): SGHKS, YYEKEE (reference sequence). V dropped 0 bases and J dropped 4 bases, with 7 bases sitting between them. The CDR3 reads CASSLGNVETQYF. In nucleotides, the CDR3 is TGTGCCAGCAGCTTGGGGAACGTAGAGACCCAGTACTTC.